Listed below are T cell receptor beta chains from one sample, sequenced in a study of regulatory T cells in long-lasting Graves disease. TCRdb re-analysed the multiplex PCR reads in MiXCR, keeping a single row per CDR3 protein. The sample holds about 420,000 distinct CDR3 sequences, less than 25% seen once. The source was peripheral blood mononuclear cells (PBMCs), collected when the disease was refractory, from a patient treated with antithyroid drugs. The receptors stem from a female donor with Graves disease. Both conserved end residues are part of each CDR3. The D gene is left open where the match is weak. For some rows the clone size is stated as once, few or many, or as a class when expanded; others skip it.

D	V	J	size	CDR3	DNA
TRBD1	TRBV28	TRBJ1-2	-	CASRRLQGSYGYTF	TGTGCCAGCAGAAGACTACAGGGGTCCTATGGCTACACCTTC
-	TRBV7-2	TRBJ2-2	many	CASSSRQPNTGELFF	TGTGCCAGCAGCTCAAGACAACCGAACACCGGGGAGCTGTTTTTT
-	TRBV7-2	TRBJ2-7	-	CASSLQTEYEQYF	TGTGCCAGCAGCTTACAGACAGAATACGAGCAGTACTTC
-	TRBV19	TRBJ2-4	few	CASTKREGLAKNIQYF	TGTGCCAGTACCAAGCGTGAGGGACTAGCCAAAAACATTCAGTACTTC
-	TRBV7-9	TRBJ1-1	few	CASAGGRTNTEAFF	TGTGCCAGCGCAGGAGGGCGGACGAACACTGAAGCTTTCTTT
-	TRBV5-5	TRBJ2-7	many	CASSLGSHLQYEQYF	TGTGCCAGCAGCTTGGGGTCCCACCTACAATACGAGCAGTACTTC
-	TRBV5-8	TRBJ1-2	many	CASSLGGGEIYGYTF	TGTGCCAGCAGCTTGGGCGGCGGGGAGATCTATGGCTACACCTTC
-	TRBV28	TRBJ2-2	many	CASSSSPSTWTAANTGELFF	TGTGCCAGCAGTTCCTCACCTTCGACGTGGACAGCCGCGAACACCGGGGAGCTGTTTTTT
-	TRBV28	TRBJ2-3	few	CASSQKRQSTDTQYF	TGTGCCAGCAGTCAAAAGAGACAGAGCACAGATACGCAGTATTTT
-	TRBV7-2	TRBJ2-7	-	CASSFRAEYEQYF	TGTGCCAGCAGCTTCAGGGCAGAATACGAGCAGTACTTC
TRBD2	TRBV6-2/TRBV6-3	TRBJ2-7	many	CASSPGSSGSYEQYF	TGTGCCAGCAGCCCTGGATCTAGCGGGAGCTACGAGCAGTACTTC
-	TRBV6-1	TRBJ1-2	many	CAGSPTDNYGYTF	TGTGCCGGATCTCCGACAGACAACTATGGCTACACCTTC
-	TRBV30	TRBJ2-6	-	CAWSPEQAGANVLTF	TGTGCCTGGAGTCCCGAGCAGGCTGGGGCCAACGTCCTGACTTTC
-	TRBV28	TRBJ1-2	-	CASAWRLGGYAF	TGTGCCAGCGCCTGGCGTTTGGGGGGCTACGCCTTC
-	TRBV13	TRBJ2-7	-	CASSLGWRPYEQYF	TGTGCCAGCAGCTTGGGTTGGAGACCCTACGAGCAGTACTTC
-	TRBV2	TRBJ2-7	many	CASQGQLNYEQYF	TGTGCCAGTCAAGGACAGCTCAACTACGAGCAGTACTTC
-	TRBV27	TRBJ1-1	many	CASSFWEDTEAFF	TGTGCCAGCAGTTTCTGGGAGGACACTGAAGCTTTCTTT
-	TRBV6-1	TRBJ1-6	many	CASSDRGTSPLHF	TGTGCCAGCAGTGACAGGGGCACTTCACCCCTCCACTTT
-	TRBV29-1	TRBJ1-2	many	CSVEKQAYGYTF	TGCAGCGTTGAGAAACAGGCCTATGGCTACACCTTC
-	TRBV4-1	TRBJ2-7	few	CASSQDTSRRAYEQYF	TGCGCCAGCAGCCAAGATACTTCCCGAAGGGCCTACGAGCAGTACTTC
-	TRBV9	TRBJ2-3	-	CASSTSQSTDTQYF	TGTGCCAGCAGCACCAGCCAGAGCACAGATACGCAGTATTTT
-	TRBV25-1	TRBJ2-7	-	CASSDVGRSYEQYF	TGTGCCAGCAGTGATGTAGGTAGAAGCTACGAGCAGTACTTC
-	TRBV2	TRBJ1-1	many	CASRNRVVTEAFF	TGTGCCAGCAGGAACAGGGTTGTCACTGAAGCTTTCTTT
TRBD1	TRBV5-1	TRBJ1-1	-	CASSPSSGTAMNTEAFF	TGCGCCAGCAGCCCTAGTAGTGGGACAGCTATGAACACTGAAGCTTTCTTT
-	TRBV7-2	TRBJ2-7	many	CASSFKPRDLGSEQYF	TGTGCCAGCAGTTTCAAACCCCGGGACCTAGGGAGCGAGCAGTACTTC
TRBD2	TRBV20-1	TRBJ2-7	few	CSAPGLANKYEQYF	TGCAGTGCCCCGGGACTAGCGAACAAATACGAGCAGTACTTC
TRBD2	TRBV19	TRBJ2-5	-	CASSIWASGSKPTGQETQYF	TGTGCCAGTAGTATTTGGGCTAGCGGGTCGAAACCAACAGGCCAAGAGACCCAGTACTTC
-	TRBV10-3	TRBJ2-5	few	CAIQRLPQETQYF	TGTGCCATCCAGCGGTTACCCCAAGAGACCCAGTACTTC
-	TRBV29-1	TRBJ1-1	few	CSVEVRVNTEAFF	TGCAGCGTTGAGGTCAGGGTGAACACTGAAGCTTTCTTT
-	TRBV7-9	TRBJ1-2	few	CASSGHGNNYGYTF	TGTGCCAGCAGCGGTCACGGAAACAACTATGGCTACACCTTC
-	TRBV5-1	TRBJ2-7	few	CASRPGDYEQYF	TGCGCCAGCAGACCTGGGGACTACGAGCAGTACTTC
-	TRBV28	TRBJ1-2	-	CASSPPGGALVGGYTF	TGTGCCAGCAGCCCTCCAGGAGGGGCGCTGGTCGGTGGCTACACCTTC